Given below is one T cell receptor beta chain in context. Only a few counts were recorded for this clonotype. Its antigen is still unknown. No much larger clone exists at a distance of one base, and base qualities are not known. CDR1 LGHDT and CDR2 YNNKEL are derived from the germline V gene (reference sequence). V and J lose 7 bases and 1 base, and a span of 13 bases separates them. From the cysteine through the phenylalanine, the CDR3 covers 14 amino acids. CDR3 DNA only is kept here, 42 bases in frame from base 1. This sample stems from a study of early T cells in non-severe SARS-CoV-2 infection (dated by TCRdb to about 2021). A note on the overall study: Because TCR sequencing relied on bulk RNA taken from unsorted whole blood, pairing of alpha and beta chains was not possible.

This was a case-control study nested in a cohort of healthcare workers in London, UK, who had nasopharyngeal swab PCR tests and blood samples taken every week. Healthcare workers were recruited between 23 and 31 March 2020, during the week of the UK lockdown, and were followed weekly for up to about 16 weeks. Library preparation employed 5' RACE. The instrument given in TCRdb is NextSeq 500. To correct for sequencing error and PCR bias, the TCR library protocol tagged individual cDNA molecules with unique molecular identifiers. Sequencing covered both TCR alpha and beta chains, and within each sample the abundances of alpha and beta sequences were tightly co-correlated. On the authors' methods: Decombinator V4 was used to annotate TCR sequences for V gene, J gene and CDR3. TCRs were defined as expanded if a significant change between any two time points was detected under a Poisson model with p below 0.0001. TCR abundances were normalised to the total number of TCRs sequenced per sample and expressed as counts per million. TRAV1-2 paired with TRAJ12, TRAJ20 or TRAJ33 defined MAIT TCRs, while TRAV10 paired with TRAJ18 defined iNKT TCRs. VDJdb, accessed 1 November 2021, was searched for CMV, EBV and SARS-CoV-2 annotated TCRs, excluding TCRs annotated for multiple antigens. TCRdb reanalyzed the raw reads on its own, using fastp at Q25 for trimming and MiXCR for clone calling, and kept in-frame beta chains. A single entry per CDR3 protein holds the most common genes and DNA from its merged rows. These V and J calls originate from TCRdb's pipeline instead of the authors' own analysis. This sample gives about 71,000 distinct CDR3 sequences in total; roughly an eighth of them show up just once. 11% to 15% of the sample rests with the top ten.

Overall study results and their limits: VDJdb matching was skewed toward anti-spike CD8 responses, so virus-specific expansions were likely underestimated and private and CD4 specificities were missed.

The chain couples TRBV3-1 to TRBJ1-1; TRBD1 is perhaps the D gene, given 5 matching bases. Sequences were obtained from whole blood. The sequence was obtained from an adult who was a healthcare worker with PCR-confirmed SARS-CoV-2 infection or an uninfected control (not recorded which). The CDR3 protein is CASTATDQNTEAFF. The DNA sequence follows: TGTGCCAGCACCGCGACAGACCAGAACACTGAAGCTTTCTTT.